Following are 16 T cell receptor beta chains from one sample sequenced in a study of Graves' ophthalmopathy and Graves' hyperthyroidism. CDR3 regions of TCR beta were amplified from RNA transcripts. First-round RT-PCR employed HTBI primers, with a second-round multiplex PCR after it. TCRdb re-called the multiplex PCR reads with MiXCR, one entry per CDR3 protein. The sample includes about 410,000 distinct CDR3 sequences, about 18% of them seen just once. Specimen: peripheral blood. Every receptor here comes from a woman between 18 and 29 years old with Graves' ophthalmopathy.

This clonotype was seen many times. The chain joins TRBV7-8 to TRBJ2-5, with D tentatively TRBD2 (6 bases). The CDR3 loop spans 15 amino acids. V dropped 4 bases and J dropped 1 base, with 13 bases sitting between them. Germline V gene data show CDR1 as SGHVS and CDR2 as FQNEAQ. The CDR3 is CASSSGEAVQETQYF. The CDR3 nucleotides are TGTGCCAGCAGCTCGGGGGAAGCGGTCCAAGAGACCCAGTACTTC.

This clonotype was detected many times. V gene TRBV2 combines with J gene TRBJ1-2, with TRBD1 matching 9 bases. V was clipped by 1 base and J by 5 bases; unmatched bases: 2. This CDR3 has 14 amino acids. The V gene's germline CDR1 is SNHLY and CDR2 FYNNEI. Written as DNA, the CDR3 is TGTGCCAGCAGTGAAGGGGGACAGGGATATGGCTACACCTTC. Translated: CASSEGGQGYGYTF.

J is TRBJ1-2 and V is TRBV30; D perhaps matches TRBD1 (6 bases). Trimming cost V 4 bases and J 7 bases, with 16 bases left between them. This CDR3 is 13 amino acids long. Germline V lookup: CDR1 GTSNPN, CDR2 SVGIG (reference sequence). In DNA form, the CDR3 reads TGTGCCTGGAAGGGGGACCGGGGGGGTGGCTACACCTTC. It translates to CAWKGDRGGGYTF.

This clonotype was seen ten or more times. J is TRBJ1-6 and V is TRBV6-1; D not certain. Germline V gene lookup returns CDR1 MNHNS and CDR2 SASEGT. The CDR3 runs 14 residues. Trimming took off 7 bases at V and 8 bases at J, with 15 bases between the two ends. The CDR3 region has the DNA TGTGCCAGCACCGCGGGCGTCCTAGATTCACCCCTCCACTTT. It encodes CASTAGVLDSPLHF.

This sequence joins TRBV24-1 and TRBJ2-2; D ambiguous. Germline CDR1 and CDR2: KGHDR and SFDVKD. With 7 bases removed from V and 6 bases from J, the gap between germline ends came to 8 bases. The CDR3 is 12 residues long. In nucleotides, the CDR3 is TGTGCCACCAGGCCCCCTTCCGGGGAGCTGTTTTTT. It yields the protein CATRPPSGELFF.

This clonotype occurred many times. The CDR3 region has the DNA TGTGCCAGCAGCCGAACTAACCTAGTGAGGGACAGGGGGTACGAGCAGTACTTC. Its protein is CASSRTNLVRDRGYEQYF. The chain uses TRBV27 and TRBJ2-7, with 11 bases fitting TRBD1. V trimming: 6 bases; J trimming: 4 bases; junction bases outside the gene matches: 17. From germline, CDR1 is MNHEY and CDR2 SMNVEV (reference sequence). This CDR3 has 18 amino acids.

There are many counts of this clonotype. The rearrangement links TRBV19 to TRBJ2-7, with 8 positions matching TRBD1. The CDR3 runs to 16 residues. CDR1 LNHDA and CDR2 SQIVND come from the germline V gene (reference sequence). V was pared by 0 bases and J by 2 bases, with 6 bases of the junction left unmatched. CDR3 residues: CASSIDSGTGAYEQYF. In nucleotides, the CDR3 is TGTGCCAGTAGTATAGACTCCGGGACAGGCGCCTACGAGCAGTACTTC.

V usage is TRBV2 and J usage is TRBJ2-7; either TRBD1 or TRBD2 may supply D (5 bases each). V shed 2 bases and J shed 9 bases, with 11 bases lying between them. CDR1 and CDR2 from the germline V gene are SNHLY and FYNNEI. The CDR3 runs 12 residues. CDR3 sequence reads: CASSESDGAQYF. The CDR3 coding sequence is TGTGCCAGCAGTGAAAGCGACGGGGCGCAGTACTTC.

This clonotype came up many times. This sequence joins TRBV28 and TRBJ1-1; a weak D match, TRBD1 (5 bases). The CDR3 contains 14 residues. The V end lost 6 bases, the J end lost 5 bases, and 16 bases lay between the germline ends. The germline V gene encodes CDR1 MDHEN and CDR2 SYDVKM. In DNA, the CDR3 is TGTGCCAGCAGCCGCCGAATGGGGGGAACTGAAGCTTTCTTT. This codes for CASSRRMGGTEAFF.

In this sample, this clonotype turned up many times. This chain links TRBV15 with TRBJ2-7; D gene uncertain. CDR1 and CDR2 from the germline V gene are LNHNV and YYDKDF (reference sequence). This CDR3 comprises 14 residues. The V gene lost 5 bases and the J gene lost 2 bases, with 13 bases spanning the gap. CDR3: CATSAERLTYEQYF. In DNA form, the CDR3 reads TGTGCCACCAGCGCCGAGCGCTTGACCTACGAGCAGTACTTC.

This clonotype has ten or more counts. In DNA, the CDR3 is TGTGCCAGCACAGGGCGGGCTGAAGCTTTCTTT. Protein sequence: CASTGRAEAFF. J is TRBJ1-1 and V is TRBV27; maybe TRBD1 (5 bases). Per the germline V gene, CDR1 is MNHEY and CDR2 is SMNVEV (reference sequence). Trimming pared 7 bases from V and 6 bases from J, leaving 9 bases between. The CDR3 totals 11 residues.

This chain links TRBV18 with TRBJ2-4; D unresolved. CDR1 is KGHSH and CDR2 is LQKENI in the germline V gene. This CDR3 has 15 amino acids. Trimming took 2 bases from V and 0 from J, leaving 8 bases between them. For the CDR3, the DNA is TGTGCCAGCTCACCAACAGACTTAGCCAAAAACATTCAGTACTTC. Translated, it gives CASSPTDLAKNIQYF.

The rearrangement links TRBV9 to TRBJ2-7; 9 positions match TRBD2. This CDR3 has 19 amino acids. V lost 4 bases, J lost 3 bases, and 20 bases stayed unmatched. Germline CDR1 and CDR2: SGDLS and YYNGEE. As DNA, the CDR3 is TGTGCCAGCAGCACAACACCCGGGCCGCTAGCGGGAACCAACTACGAGCAGTACTTC. Its translation: CASSTTPGPLAGTNYEQYF.

This chain links TRBV20-1 with TRBJ2-7; D uncertain. The germline V gene encodes CDR1 DFQATT and CDR2 SNEGSKA (reference sequence). The CDR3 totals 11 residues. V dropped 5 bases and J dropped 3 bases, with 8 bases sitting between them. This CDR3 reads CSAWSLYEQYF. The CDR3 DNA reads TGCAGTGCTTGGTCACTCTACGAGCAGTACTTC.

The chain is built from TRBV11-2 and TRBJ2-4; no definite D call. Germline lookup yields CDR1 SGHAT and CDR2 FQNNGV. Deletions cut 1 base from V and 2 bases from J, with 6 bases between. The CDR3 sequence is 14 residues long. This CDR3 is CASSLVGPKNIQYF. CDR3 sequence (DNA): TGTGCCAGCAGCTTAGTTGGTCCCAAAAACATTCAGTACTTC.

This clonotype was observed many times. The CDR3 region is CASSPSFGANTEAFF. CDR3 in DNA: TGTGCCAGCAGCCCATCATTCGGGGCGAACACTGAAGCTTTCTTT. The J gene is TRBJ1-1, the V gene TRBV7-2; D perhaps matches TRBD1 (5 bases). The V end was cut by 5 bases, the J end by 1 base, with 14 bases between. Germline V gives CDR1 SGHTA, CDR2 FQGNSA. The CDR3 sequence is 15 residues long.